One TCR beta chain is described in this entry. The data were obtained in a study of blood T cell repertoires in COVID-19. For the study at large: Material from acute and convalescent COVID-19 was sourced from the United States, Italy and Spain.

Sequencing was performed with immunoSEQ multiplex PCR; in TCRdb, only in-frame clones are kept and a portion is missing. The table records some 260,000 clones, about 86% of them present only once. The sequence was collected from a man older than 75 with acute or convalescent COVID-19. Sequencing was carried out using peripheral blood.

The CDR3 DNA sequence: TGTGCCAGCAGTTCAGTTAGCAATCAGCCCCAGCATTTT. Its translation is CASSSVSNQPQHF. The chain joins TRBV6-5 to TRBJ1-5; D is undetermined. The CDR3 extends over 13 amino acids. The V gene lost 4 bases and the J gene lost 0 bases, with 4 bases spanning the gap. Germline V gives CDR1 MNHEY, CDR2 SVGAGI.